This entry features one TCR beta chain sequence. Germline V gene lookup returns CDR1 ENHRY and CDR2 SYGVKD. The CDR3 extends over 17 amino acids. Unmatched junction bases numbered 13, after V lost 2 bases and J lost 7 bases. Measured with immunoSEQ multiplex PCR; TCRdb has only the in-frame clones, and not every one. There are some 290,000 clones in the sample; around 86% occur only once, and 2.5% to 3% lies in the top ten. This specimen belongs to a study of blood T cell repertoires in COVID-19. Sequenced material: peripheral blood. The clonotype was recovered from an older woman with active or convalescent COVID-19. The chain employs TRBV10-3 and TRBJ2-2; 7 bases line up with TRBD1. CDR3 amino acids: CAISETHNRGPGGELFF. CDR3 DNA: TGTGCCATCAGTGAGACCCACAACAGGGGCCCGGGCGGGGAGCTGTTTTTT.